The 13 T cell receptor beta chains below come from one sample, sequenced in a study of spatial heterogeneity in lung cancer. Time point described: blood at routine non-recurrence follow-up after resection. MiXCR, applied by TCRdb to the 5' RACE reads, yields one record per CDR3 protein. The table shows roughly 45,000 distinct CDR3 sequences, with approximately 22% occurring only once. Sequenced material: PBMCs, taken at follow-up. These receptors were obtained from a female donor with early-stage non-small cell lung cancer.

This chain uses TRBV7-9 with TRBJ2-5; a weak D match, TRBD1 (6 bases). V was shortened by 5 bases and J by 5 bases, with 21 bases between the two germline ends. The CDR3 covers 16 residues. The germline gives CDR1 SEHNR, CDR2 FQNEAQ (reference sequence). This CDR3 reads CASSRIRGGSEETQYF. The CDR3, as DNA: TGTGCCAGCAGCCGCATTAGAGGGGGAAGTGAGGAGACCCAGTACTTC.

This chain links TRBV5-1 with TRBJ2-1, with D perhaps given as TRBD1 or TRBD2 (6 bases each). V lost 7 bases and J lost 0, with 14 bases in between. CDR1 is SGHRS, CDR2 YFSETQ, per germline. This CDR3 is built from 15 residues. The CDR3 sequence is CASSGGGGSYNEQFF. The CDR3 DNA reads TGCGCCAGCTCCGGGGGCGGCGGCTCCTACAATGAGCAGTTCTTC.

This chain uses TRBV20-1 with TRBJ2-7; D might be TRBD2 (6 bases). Trimming stripped 6 bases from V and 8 bases from J, with 20 bases between. Germline CDR1 reads DFQATT; CDR2 reads SNEGSKA (reference sequence). The CDR3 extends over 13 amino acids. The CDR3: CSAPPPTSLKQYF. The CDR3 region has the DNA TGCAGTGCCCCACCCCCGACTAGTCTCAAGCAGTACTTC.

In this sample, this clonotype turned up many times. The gene calls are TRBV14 and TRBJ2-2; 7 bases are a match to TRBD2. V gave up 5 bases and J gave up 4 bases; unmatched junction bases: 4. The CDR3 covers 14 residues. CDR1 is SGHDN and CDR2 is FVKESK in the germline V gene. Here the CDR3 DNA reads TGTGCCAGCAGCTCGGGACTACTCACCGGGGAGCTGTTTTTT. Translated, it gives CASSSGLLTGELFF.

In its sample, this clonotype was seen a few times. The genes are TRBV29-1 and TRBJ2-1; D is unclear. Trimming shortened V by 4 bases and J by 1 base, and 5 bases separated the two germline ends. The CDR3 is made up of 12 amino acids. Germline V CDR1 and CDR2: SQVTM, ANQGSEA. CDR3 amino acids: CSVGSSYNEQFF. In DNA, the CDR3 is TGCAGCGTTGGGTCTTCCTACAATGAGCAGTTCTTC.

The chain combines TRBV6-4 with TRBJ1-1, with TRBD1 matching over 8 bases. V shed 8 bases and J 4 bases; nucleotides not matched to a gene: 3. Germline V gives CDR1 MRHNA, CDR2 SNTAGT. CDR3 size: 12 residues. The CDR3 spells CASPGQATEAFF. The CDR3 bases are TGTGCCAGCCCGGGACAGGCCACTGAAGCTTTCTTT.

This clonotype has ten or more counts. CDR3 in amino acids: CSVEDPGEPAKETQYF. CDR3 DNA: TGCAGCGTTGAAGACCCAGGGGAGCCGGCAAAAGAGACCCAGTACTTC. The chain joins TRBV29-1 to TRBJ2-5; maybe TRBD1 (6 bases). V lost 0 bases to trimming and J lost 3 bases, with 17 bases between them. The CDR3 runs to 16 residues. Germline loops: CDR1 SQVTM, CDR2 ANQGSEA.

The CDR3: CASSQAGGDEQYF. Here the CDR3 DNA reads TGTGCCAGCAGCCAAGCCGGGGGAGACGAGCAGTACTTC. The chain joins TRBV3-1 to TRBJ2-7, with TRBD2 as a possible D gene (6 bases). Germline V CDR1 and CDR2: LGHDT, YNNKEL (reference sequence). CDR3 length: 13 amino acids. The germline V and J ends were trimmed by 1 base and 5 bases, with 9 bases remaining between them.

This clonotype came up a few times. The chain employs TRBV29-1 and TRBJ1-5, with D perhaps matching TRBD1 (5 bases). Germline V lookup: CDR1 SQVTM, CDR2 ANQGSEA. The CDR3 spans 13 residues. V was pared by 6 bases and J by 4 bases, with 13 bases between. The CDR3 DNA follows: TGCAGCGTCGGGTGGGGACCTAATCAGCCCCAGCATTTT. This sequence encodes CSVGWGPNQPQHF.

This clonotype was picked up many times. The gene calls are TRBV20-1 and TRBJ1-5; 11 bases align to TRBD1. J was trimmed by 11 bases and V by 6 bases; bases with no gene match: 3. The CDR3 loop spans 11 amino acids. The germline gives CDR1 DFQATT, CDR2 SNEGSKA (reference sequence). The CDR3 protein is CSADRGQSQHF. Written as DNA, the CDR3 is TGCAGTGCGGACAGGGGGCAGTCCCAGCATTTT.

Ten or more counts support this clonotype. The chain uses TRBV14 and TRBJ2-7; maybe TRBD2 (6 bases). Trimming cost V 1 base and J 6 bases, with 13 bases left between them. The CDR3 has 14 residues. CDR1 SGHDN and CDR2 FVKESK come from the germline V gene. The CDR3 sequence is CASSQGFEGGEQYF. Written as DNA, the CDR3 is TGTGCCAGCAGCCAAGGTTTTGAGGGAGGCGAGCAGTACTTC.

This clonotype was detected many times. The V gene is TRBV2, the J gene TRBJ2-1; TRBD2 matches 10 bases. The J segment lost 4 bases and the V segment lost 6 bases, leaving 9 bases of the junction unmatched. Germline-derived CDR1 and CDR2 are SNHLY and FYNNEI. CDR3 length: 16 residues. The CDR3 loop is CASRKLTSGTYNEQFF. The CDR3 region has the DNA TGTGCCAGCAGGAAACTAACTAGCGGGACTTACAATGAGCAGTTCTTC.

The genes are TRBV29-1 and TRBJ1-2; D remains ambiguous. CDR1 is SQVTM, CDR2 ANQGSEA, per germline. The CDR3 covers 9 residues. The ends were cut back, 3 bases at V and 12 bases at J, with 8 bases in the middle. Here the CDR3 reads CSVEGPDTF. The CDR3 region has the DNA TGCAGCGTTGAGGGCCCGGACACCTTC.